This TCR beta chain originates from a study of T cell repertoires in aging, cancer and after chemotherapy. As for the study in general: Patients with glioblastoma brain tumors were sampled before and after temozolomide-based therapy. The whole study produced a dataset of about 8.8 million TCR reads.

CDR1 and CDR2 (germline): ENHRY, SYGVKD. V lost 5 bases and J lost 4; bases outside the gene matches: 10. This CDR3 comprises 16 residues. TRB rearrangements spanning V, D and J were amplified using mixed TRB-A/B primers. MiXCR, applied by TCRdb to the multiplex PCR reads, yields one record per CDR3 protein. This sample has some 9,000 distinct CDR3 sequences; more than 40% occur once, and the top ten carry approximately 13%. Amplification of TCR beta used genomic DNA extracted from peripheral blood. This chain joins TRBV10-3 and TRBJ2-2; 7 bases align to TRBD1. Input material: blood. The clonotype comes from a human donor with a solid tumor. CDR3 coding DNA: TGTGCCATCAGTAAGACAGGGTCAGAGGGCACCGGGGAGCTGTTTTTT. Protein product: CAISKTGSEGTGELFF.